This section outlines one TCR beta chain sequence together with its context. The sample comes from a study of shared clonotypes between healthy human individuals. Sorted-subset replicate PCR reactions were performed with approximately 0.2 ug DNA, corresponding to roughly 30,000 T cell genomes. Authors' processing steps: Junction-only immunoSEQ sequences carried no quality scores, so filtering differed. Sequenced by immunoSEQ multiplex PCR; TCRdb stores in-frame clones only, minus some. D and trimming come from the DNA, and the V and J calls and clone size come from that table. The sample consists of approximately 250,000 clones, under 80% of them appearing once. The germline V and J ends were trimmed by 1 base and 5 bases, with 6 bases remaining between them. Germline V gene lookup returns CDR1 SGHAT and CDR2 FQNNGV. The CDR3 runs 13 residues.

This clonotype was obtained from a man aged 25-45 years in good health. Sequencing input: memory CD4+ T cells sorted from blood. The sample's subset: CD45RA-negative fraction. The rearrangement joins TRBV11-2 to TRBJ2-1, with no clear D. The CDR3 here is CASSLAWDNEQFF. The DNA of the CDR3 is TGTGCCAGCAGCTTAGCATGGGACAATGAGCAGTTCTTC.